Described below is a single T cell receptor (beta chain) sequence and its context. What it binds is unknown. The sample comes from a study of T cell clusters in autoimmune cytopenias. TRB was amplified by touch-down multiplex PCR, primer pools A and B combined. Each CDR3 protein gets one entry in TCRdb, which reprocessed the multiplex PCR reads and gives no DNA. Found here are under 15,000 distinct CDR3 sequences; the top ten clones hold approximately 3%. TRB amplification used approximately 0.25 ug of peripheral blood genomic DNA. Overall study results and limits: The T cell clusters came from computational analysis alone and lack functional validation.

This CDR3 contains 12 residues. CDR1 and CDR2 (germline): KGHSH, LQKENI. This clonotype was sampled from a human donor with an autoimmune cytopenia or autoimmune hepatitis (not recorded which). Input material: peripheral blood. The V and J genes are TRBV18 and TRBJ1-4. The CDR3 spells CASSPLGEKLFF.